This TCR beta chain came from a study of blood T cell repertoires in COVID-19. Study summary: Sources were T cells, B-cell-depleted T cells, or PBMCs; the material itself was cDNA or gDNA.

Produced via immunoSEQ multiplex PCR; TCRdb's table is partial and in-frame only. The data hold around 400,000 clones, with more than 70% observed a single time. Participants, about 18 to 100 years old, spanned under 30 US areas. The receptor comes from a woman under 30 who had been exposed to COVID-19. Material for sequencing was PBMCs or T cells enriched from blood (not recorded which).

The CDR3: CASSPGLAGGWRTGELFF. CDR3 nucleotide sequence: TGTGCCAGCAGCCCTGGACTAGCGGGAGGTTGGCGCACCGGGGAGCTGTTTTTT. The V call is TRBV27, the J call TRBJ2-2; 14 positions match TRBD2. V lost 6 bases, J lost 4 bases, and 10 bases stayed unmatched. The CDR3 runs to 18 residues. CDR1 is MNHEY, CDR2 SMNVEV, per germline (reference sequence).